What follows are 23 T cell receptor beta chains derived from one specimen sequenced in a study of identical twins. TCRdb independently ran MiXCR on the 5' RACE reads; one entry per CDR3 protein. The sample lists about 530,000 distinct CDR3 sequences, about a fifth occurring once. The sample was also linked to a second study, of yellow fever vaccine responses in identical twins.

The sequencing sample was made of CD4+ T cells sorted from blood. These receptors came from a woman aged 18-35 years in good health.

This clonotype was picked up one time. The rearrangement joins TRBV11-3 to TRBJ2-1, with D uncertain. Germline CDR1 SGHNT, CDR2 YENEEA. The CDR3 is made up of 16 amino acids. V shed 3 bases and J shed 5 bases, with 17 bases lying between them. CDR3 in DNA: TGTGCCAGCAGCTTGCCCGGCGGATATGAGAACAATGAGCAGTTCTTC. Translation: CASSLPGGYENNEQFF.

This chain links TRBV6-1 with TRBJ2-1, with 11 positions matching TRBD2. Losses at the gene ends were 5 bases for V and 8 bases for J; bases not matched to a gene: 5. There are 14 residues in the CDR3. Germline CDR1 reads MNHNS; CDR2 reads SASEGT. The CDR3 nucleotides are TGTGCCAGCAGTCCCACTAGCGGGGGTTATGAGCAGTTCTTC. It translates to CASSPTSGGYEQFF.

This clonotype was recorded a few times. This chain connects TRBV20-1 to TRBJ2-5, with no clear D. Germline loops: CDR1 DFQATT, CDR2 SNEGSKA (reference sequence). With 5 bases removed from V and 5 bases from J, the gap between germline ends came to 21 bases. This CDR3 contains 15 residues. The CDR3 DNA sequence: TGCAGTGCTCGCACTCTTCAGCCGGGCCGGGAGACCCAGTACTTC. As protein: CSARTLQPGRETQYF.

V and J are TRBV2 and TRBJ2-3; 10 nucleotides align to TRBD2. Germline CDR1 is SNHLY and CDR2 is FYNNEI. There are 16 residues in the CDR3. After removal of 7 bases from V and 2 bases from J, the junction contained 9 bases not matched to a gene. This CDR3 is CASTRTSGVLTDTQYF. Here the CDR3 DNA reads TGTGCCAGCACCCGGACTAGCGGAGTCCTCACAGATACGCAGTATTTT. The full variable domain, completed using reference TRBV2 and TRBJ2-3, is EPEVTQTPSHQVTQMGQEVILRCVPISNHLYFYWYRQILGQKVEFLVSFYNNEISEKSEIFDDQFSVERPDGSNFTLKIRSTKLEDSAMYFCASTRTSGVLTDTQYFGPGTRLTVL.

This clonotype has just a few counts. The CDR3 sequence is CSVESGLALSEQFF. CDR3 bases: TGCAGCGTTGAATCGGGACTAGCTCTCTCTGAGCAGTTCTTC. The chain combines TRBV29-1 with TRBJ2-1; TRBD2 aligns across 9 bases. The CDR3 length is 14 residues. CDR1 and CDR2 from the germline V gene are SQVTM and ANQGSEA. With 2 bases clipped from V and 9 bases from J, the junction kept 8 bases outside the gene matches.

This clonotype was counted between two and nine times. The chain links TRBV5-1 to TRBJ1-1, with 8 bases that match TRBD1. In germline, CDR1 is SGHRS, CDR2 YFSETQ. The length of the CDR3 is 16 residues. Trimming cost V 0 bases and J 1 base; bases outside gene matches: 5. This CDR3 reads CASSLARTGSNTEAFF. The CDR3 DNA sequence: TGCGCCAGCAGCTTGGCCAGGACAGGGTCGAACACTGAAGCTTTCTTT. Drawing the rest from reference TRBV5-1 and TRBJ1-1, the complete variable domain is KAGVTQTPRYLIKTRGQQVTLSCSPISGHRSVSWYQQTPGQGLQFLFEYFSETQRNKGNFPGRFSGRQFSNSRSEMNVSTLELGDSALYLCASSLARTGSNTEAFFGQGTRLTVV.

V is TRBV9 and J is TRBJ2-3, with D tentatively TRBD1 or TRBD2 (6 bases each). V was clipped by 1 base and J by 1 base, with 10 bases between them. CDR1 SGDLS and CDR2 YYNGEE come from the germline V gene. The CDR3 runs to 15 residues. CDR3 DNA: TGTGCCAGCAGCGTAAGGGGGGCAGGCACAGATACGCAGTATTTT. The encoded protein is CASSVRGAGTDTQYF.

The CDR3 sequence is CATKLNRGSEQYF. The CDR3 DNA is TGTGCCACAAAGCTAAATAGAGGATCCGAGCAGTACTTC. The chain has TRBV10-3 and TRBJ2-7; the D is unclear. Germline lookup yields CDR1 ENHRY and CDR2 SYGVKD. The CDR3 runs 13 residues. With 10 bases removed from V and 6 bases from J, the gap between germline ends came to 19 bases.

This clonotype was recorded a few times. This chain uses TRBV20-1 with TRBJ2-7; 7 bases match TRBD2. Germline lookup yields CDR1 DFQATT and CDR2 SNEGSKA (reference sequence). Losses at the gene ends were 4 bases for V and 2 bases for J; bases not matched to a gene: 2. The CDR3 contains 12 residues. CDR3 loop: CSAILATYEQYF. CDR3 nucleotides: TGCAGTGCTATACTAGCGACCTACGAGCAGTACTTC.

This clonotype was detected only a few times. The chain uses TRBV18 and TRBJ2-3; 10 positions agree with TRBD2. V lost 2 bases to trimming and J lost 5 bases; unmatched junction nucleotides: 7. In germline, CDR1 is KGHSH, CDR2 LQKENI. CDR3 length equals 16 residues. CDR3 bases: TGTGCCAGCTCACCATCGGCTAGCGGGAGTAGAGATACGCAGTATTTT. Residues: CASSPSASGSRDTQYF.

This clonotype has more than one count but fewer than ten. The gene calls are TRBV5-1 and TRBJ2-7, with 8 bases identical to TRBD2. The CDR3 loop spans 16 amino acids. V trimming: 0 bases; J trimming: 7 bases; junction bases outside the gene matches: 12. Germline V lookup: CDR1 SGHRS, CDR2 YFSETQ. The CDR3 spells CASSLEGSPSGGEQYV. In DNA, the CDR3 is TGCGCCAGCAGCTTGGAAGGCTCTCCATCGGGGGGGGAGCAGTACGTC.

This rearrangement joins TRBV2 to TRBJ2-7; D is undetermined. CDR1 is SNHLY and CDR2 is FYNNEI in the germline V gene. The CDR3 is 13 residues long. V was pared by 2 bases and J by 4 bases, with 9 bases between. The CDR3 loop is CASSELPGYEQYV. The CDR3, as DNA: TGTGCCAGCAGTGAACTCCCCGGGTACGAGCAGTACGTC.

This chain links TRBV5-1 with TRBJ2-3; D possibly matches TRBD1 or TRBD2 (6 bases each). Trimming cost V 4 bases and J 0 bases, with 12 bases left between them. The CDR3 covers 15 residues. The V gene's germline CDR1 is SGHRS and CDR2 YFSETQ. CDR3 DNA: TGCGCCAGCAGCGGAGGGACAACCAGCACAGATACGCAGTATTTT. It codes for CASSGGTTSTDTQYF. Together with reference TRBV5-1 and TRBJ2-3, the CDR3 gives the full variable domain: KAGVTQTPRYLIKTRGQQVTLSCSPISGHRSVSWYQQTPGQGLQFLFEYFSETQRNKGNFPGRFSGRQFSNSRSEMNVSTLELGDSALYLCASSGGTTSTDTQYFGPGTRLTVL.

The chain couples TRBV3-1 to TRBJ1-2; 9 bases are shared with TRBD1. Looked up from germline, CDR1 is LGHDT and CDR2 is YNNKEL (reference sequence). J lost 7 bases, V lost 1 base, and 7 bases had no gene match. The CDR3 spans 15 residues. In DNA form, the CDR3 reads TGTGCCAGCAGCCAAGCTGGACAGGGGTTACGTGGCTACACCTTC. It specifies CASSQAGQGLRGYTF.

The CDR3 DNA is TGTGCCAGCAGCTGGGCTATGAGGGGTAGTGGGACTGAAGCTTTCTTT. It specifies CASSWAMRGSGTEAFF. The V call is TRBV7-8, the J call TRBJ1-1; maybe TRBD1 (5 bases). The V end was cut by 4 bases, the J end by 5 bases, with 20 bases between. Per the germline V gene, CDR1 is SGHVS and CDR2 is FQNEAQ. The CDR3 totals 16 residues. Full variable domain (rest looked up from reference TRBV7-8 and TRBJ1-1): GAGVSQSPRYKVAKRGQDVALRCDPISGHVSLFWYQQALGQGPEFLTYFQNEAQLDKSGLPSDRFFAERPEGSVSTLKIQRTQQEDSAVYLCASSWAMRGSGTEAFFGQGTRLTVV.

CDR3: CASSLGTGTTEAFF. The CDR3 DNA reads TGCGCCAGCAGCTTGGGGACAGGGACCACTGAAGCTTTCTTT. The gene calls are TRBV5-1 and TRBJ1-1; TRBD1 agrees at 8 bases. The CDR3 runs to 14 residues. The V gene's germline CDR1 is SGHRS and CDR2 YFSETQ. V trimming: 0 bases; J trimming: 4 bases; junction bases outside the gene matches: 2.

The chain links TRBV12-3 or TRBV12-4 to TRBJ2-1; possible D gene TRBD2, 5 bases. V lost 8 bases to trimming and J lost 0 bases, with 11 bases between them. This CDR3 is built from 14 residues. The CDR3 sequence is CASLRGSSYNEQFF. The CDR3 DNA reads TGTGCCAGCCTTCGGGGTTCCTCCTACAATGAGCAGTTCTTC.

The chain employs TRBV11-2 and TRBJ2-2, with D perhaps matching TRBD1 (6 bases). The CDR3 consists of 16 residues. The V and J ends lost 0 bases and 2 bases respectively, with 10 bases between them. The germline V gene encodes CDR1 SGHAT and CDR2 FQNNGV. The CDR3 sequence is CASSLDGTPNTGELFF. CDR3 sequence (DNA): TGTGCCAGCAGCTTAGACGGGACACCAAACACCGGGGAGCTGTTTTTT.

This clonotype was detected only a few times. The CDR3 nucleotides are TGCAGCGTCGGACTAGCGGGCCGACAAGAGACCCAGTACTTC. It is translated as CSVGLAGRQETQYF. The chain joins TRBV29-1 to TRBJ2-5, with 11 bases lining up with TRBD2. Germline CDR1 is SQVTM and CDR2 is ANQGSEA. Unmatched junction bases numbered 5, after V lost 6 bases and J lost 2 bases. The CDR3 is 14 residues long.

This clonotype occurred a few times. This sequence joins TRBV5-1 and TRBJ2-2; 7 bases fit TRBD2. The junction had 11 bases not matched to a gene; V was cut back by 1 base and J by 2 bases. This CDR3 is 18 amino acids long. CDR1 is SGHRS and CDR2 is YFSETQ in the germline V gene. CDR3 in amino acids: CASSLRLGGSANTGELFF. The CDR3 DNA reads TGCGCCAGCAGCTTGCGGCTGGGCGGGAGCGCTAACACCGGGGAGCTGTTTTTT.

At least ten counts were recorded for this clonotype. The junction shows a germline mismatch at one end, possibly a read error. The chain uses TRBV5-5 and TRBJ1-1; 7 nucleotides match TRBD1. CDR1 and CDR2 (germline): SGHKS, YYEKEE (reference sequence). The CDR3 is made up of 15 amino acids. CDR3 protein: CASSLAGTANTEAFF. The CDR3 DNA is TGCGCCAGCAGCTTGGCCGGGACAGCGAACACTGAAGCTTTCTTT.

V is TRBV29-1 and J is TRBJ2-7; D is perhaps TRBD2 (6 bases). The V gene lost 4 bases and the J gene lost 0 bases, with 13 bases spanning the gap. CDR3 length: 14 amino acids. Germline V CDR1 and CDR2: SQVTM, ANQGSEA. CDR3 in DNA: TGCAGCGTTGTGGGTGGGGGGAGCTCCTACGAGCAGTACTTC. The encoded protein is CSVVGGGSSYEQYF.

At least ten counts were recorded for this clonotype. The V call is TRBV20-1, the J call TRBJ2-3, with D hard to call. From germline, CDR1 is DFQATT and CDR2 SNEGSKA (reference sequence). CDR3 length equals 12 residues. The CDR3 protein is CRVGGGTDTQYF. CDR3 nucleotides: TGCAGGGTTGGTGGGGGCACAGATACGCAGTATTTT.